This TCR beta chain originates from a study of shared clonotypes between healthy human individuals. Overall study results and limits: Shared clonotypes: about 4.6% naive CD4, approximately 3.4% naive CD8, around 2.4% memory CD4, roughly 0.4% memory CD8. Donor scarcity curtailed the genetic and exposure-history diversity represented herein. Clonotypes not shared had lower generation probabilities than those common to all four donors.

Running of the assay took place at deep level. Sequencing was performed with immunoSEQ multiplex PCR; in TCRdb, only in-frame clones are kept and a portion is missing. The sample carries about 820,000 clones, 80% to 95% recorded once. As concerns this clone: What it binds is not known.

V gave up 4 bases and J gave up 2 bases, with 27 bases separating them. CDR3 length: 19 amino acids. CDR1 and CDR2 from the germline V gene are MDHEN and SYDVKM. CD45RO-negative, CCR7-positively selected cells formed the naive CD8 fraction, excluding terminally differentiated effector memory CD45RA+ cells. The V gene is TRBV28, the J gene TRBJ2-7; D is perhaps TRBD1 or TRBD2 (5 bases each). The sequence came from a man younger than 40 in good health. What was sequenced was naive CD8+ T cells sorted from blood. The CDR3 DNA sequence: TGTGCCAGCAGTTGGGACCCTGGGGCAATTGGGCAGAATCCCTACGAGCAGTACTTC. This codes for CASSWDPGAIGQNPYEQYF.